What follows describes a single T cell receptor (beta chain). The target antigen is unknown. One end of the junction does not line up with germline, which may come from a read error. This entry is derived from a study of CD8+CD57+ T cells in acquired aplastic anemia. For the study at large: CD4+ and CD8+ cells, once sorted, gave DNA averaging approximately 3 ug.

CD8+CD57+ cell expansion had been shown by flow cytometry in patients chosen for sequencing. This CDR3 is built from 16 residues. Germline CDR1 is ENHRY and CDR2 is SYGVKD. Genomic DNA, the template, was used for profiling of the TCR beta VDJ and CDR3. One entry per CDR3 protein results from TCRdb running MiXCR on the reads. In the table there are a few hundred thousand distinct CDR3 sequences, approximately 32% of which are singletons. The study's findings and limits: Patients and controls shared some 30 CD8+ CDR3 sequences, highly expressed in patients.

V usage is TRBV10-3 and J usage is TRBJ2-7; the match to TRBD2 covers 7 bases. The sequenced sample consisted of sorted CD4+, CD8+, or CD8+CD57+ T cells (not recorded which) from PBMCs. The sequence came from a human donor with aplastic anemia. This CDR3 is CASSPLQVGDYYEQYF. The CDR3 DNA is TGTGCCAGCAGTCCCTTACAGGTCGGGGACTACTACGAGCAGTACTTC.